Sequencing of this T cell receptor beta chain was carried out in a study of shared clonotypes between healthy human individuals. Assay used: immunoSEQ multiplex PCR; TCRdb lists only in-frame clones, some missing. The sample includes 500,000 to 550,000 clones, approximately 95% of them seen just once. CDR1 is MDHEN, CDR2 SYDVKM, per germline. V was clipped by 6 bases and J by 0 bases; unmatched bases: 5. The CDR3 runs 15 residues. The sample taken for sequencing was naive CD4+ T cells sorted from blood. Specified subset: CD45RA+ positively selected. The rearrangement links TRBV28 to TRBJ2-7; 10 bases align to TRBD2. The receptor's source is a woman aged 25 to 39 in good health. DNA for the CDR3: TGTGCCAGCAGCCCGGGACTAGCGCACTCCTACGAGCAGTACTTC. Its protein product is CASSPGLAHSYEQYF.